This TCR beta chain derives from a study of cytomegalovirus exposure and HLA in healthy donors. J gave up 6 bases and V 7 bases, and 9 bases lay outside the gene matches. Germline loops: CDR1 LNHDA, CDR2 SQIVND (reference sequence). The CDR3 totals 15 residues. Profiled with immunoSEQ multiplex PCR; TCRdb holds only in-frame clones, not every one. The data contain approximately 190,000 clones, roughly 82% of them seen just once; the ten biggest clones take up approximately 7%. The rearrangement uses TRBV19 and TRBJ1-2; 12 nucleotides agree with TRBD1. The sequence was collected from a man between 18 and 29 years old in good health and CMV-seropositive. The sequencing sample was made of PBMCs. The DNA for the CDR3 is TGTGCCAGTACCTTCGGGACAGGGGGCAGGAATGGCTACACCTTC. Amino acids: CASTFGTGGRNGYTF.